This entry concerns a single T cell receptor (beta chain). Its target is not known. The data originate from a study of beta chain features in type 1 diabetes. In the study overall: Across all samples, some 98 million sorted cells were examined. Findings and caveats of the study: Moderately but significantly shorter TCRB CDR3s were found in Type 1 diabetes patients in all four CD4+ subsets. Researchers cautioned that cDNA sequencing could over-represent cells with high TCR expression. The naive, central memory and Treg TCRB repertoires showed an apparent similarity that was greater among patients than among healthy donors.

Isolated RNA was reverse transcribed in full, so expressed TCRB transcripts were sequenced. Clones were sequenced by immunoSEQ multiplex PCR, and TCRdb holds only the in-frame ones, with some missing. The table has under 200,000 clones, approximately 9% seen once. V was clipped by 10 bases and J by 3 bases, with 16 bases between them. The CDR3 loop spans 13 amino acids. Germline-derived CDR1 and CDR2 are SGHRS and YFSETQ. The chain carries TRBV5-1 and TRBJ1-1; weak D call: TRBD1 (5 bases). Sequenced material: central memory CD4+ T cells from blood. The source is a young woman with type 1 diabetes. CDR3 coding DNA: TGCGCCTCGACAGCCCTTTCGGACACTGAAGCTTTCTTT. It is translated as CASTALSDTEAFF.